This TCR beta chain was documented in a study of blood T cell repertoires in COVID-19. The CDR3 covers 14 residues. CDR1 and CDR2 from the germline V gene are LNHDA and SQIVND (reference sequence). Trimming took 7 bases from V and 5 from J, leaving 15 bases between them. This table comes from immunoSEQ multiplex PCR, and its TCRdb copy is limited to in-frame clones, with some not included. This table holds about 51,000 clones, 75% to 95% found once. The clonotype was recovered from a man between 45 and 60 years old with acute or convalescent COVID-19. The rearrangement uses TRBV19 and TRBJ1-5; perhaps TRBD1 as D (5 bases). The sample was peripheral blood. For the CDR3, the DNA is TGTGCCAGTAACCCCCGACAGACATATCAGCCCCAGCATTTT. This codes for CASNPRQTYQPQHF.